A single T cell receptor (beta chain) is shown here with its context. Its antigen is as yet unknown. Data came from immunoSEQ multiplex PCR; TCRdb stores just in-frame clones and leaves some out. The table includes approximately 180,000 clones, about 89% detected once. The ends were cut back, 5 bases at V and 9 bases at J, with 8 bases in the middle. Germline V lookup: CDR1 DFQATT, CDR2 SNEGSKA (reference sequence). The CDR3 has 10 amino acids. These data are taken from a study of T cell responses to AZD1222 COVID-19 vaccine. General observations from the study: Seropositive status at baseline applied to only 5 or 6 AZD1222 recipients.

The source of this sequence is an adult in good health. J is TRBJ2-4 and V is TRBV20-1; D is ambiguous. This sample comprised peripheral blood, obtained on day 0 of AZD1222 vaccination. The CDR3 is CSALSSIQYF. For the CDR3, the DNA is TGCAGTGCTCTCAGTAGCATTCAGTACTTC.